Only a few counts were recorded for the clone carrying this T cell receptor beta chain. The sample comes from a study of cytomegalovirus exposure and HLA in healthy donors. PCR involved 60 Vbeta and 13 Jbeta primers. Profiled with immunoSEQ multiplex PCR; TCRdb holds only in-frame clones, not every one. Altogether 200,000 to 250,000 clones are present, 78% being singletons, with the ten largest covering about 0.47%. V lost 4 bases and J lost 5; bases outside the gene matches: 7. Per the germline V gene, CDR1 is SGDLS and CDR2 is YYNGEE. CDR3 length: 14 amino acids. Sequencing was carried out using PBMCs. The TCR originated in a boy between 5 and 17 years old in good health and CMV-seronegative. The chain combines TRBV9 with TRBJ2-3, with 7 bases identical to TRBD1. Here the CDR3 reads CASSSTGVEDTQYF. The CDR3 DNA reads TGTGCCAGCAGCAGTACAGGGGTAGAAGATACGCAGTATTTT.